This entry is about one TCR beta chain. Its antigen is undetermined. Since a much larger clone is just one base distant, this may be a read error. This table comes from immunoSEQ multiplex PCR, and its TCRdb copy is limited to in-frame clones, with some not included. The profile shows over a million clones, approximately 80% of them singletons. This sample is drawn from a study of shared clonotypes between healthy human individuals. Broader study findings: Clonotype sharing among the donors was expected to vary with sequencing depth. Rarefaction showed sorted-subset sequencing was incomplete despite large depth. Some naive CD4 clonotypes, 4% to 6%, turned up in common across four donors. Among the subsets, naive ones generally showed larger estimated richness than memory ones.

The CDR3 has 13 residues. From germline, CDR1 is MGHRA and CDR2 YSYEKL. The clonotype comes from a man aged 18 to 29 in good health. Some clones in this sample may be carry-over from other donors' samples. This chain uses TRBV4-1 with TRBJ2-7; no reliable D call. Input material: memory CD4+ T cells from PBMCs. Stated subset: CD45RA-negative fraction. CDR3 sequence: CTSSQVGGYEQYF. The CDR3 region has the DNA TGCACCAGCAGCCAAGTAGGTGGCTACGAGCAGTACTTC.